This TCR beta chain came from a study of T cell changes during pregnancy in multiple sclerosis. Assay: immunoSEQ multiplex PCR; the TCRdb copy retains only in-frame clones and omits some. Seen here are under 75,000 clones, about 93% observed once, and the top ten hold 0.29%. This CDR3 has 14 residues. CDR1 and CDR2 (germline): SGHTA, FQGNSA. V was shortened by 3 bases and J by 7 bases, with 12 bases between the two germline ends. The TCR originated in a female donor with multiple sclerosis, enrolled in a pregnancy study. The V call is TRBV7-2, the J call TRBJ2-2, with D possibly TRBD1 on 5 matching bases. The sample in question was CD4+ T cells from peripheral blood mononuclear cells, obtained after pregnancy. The CDR3 region has the DNA TGTGCCAGCAGCTTTCACAGGAGTAACGGGGAGCTGTTTTTT. This encodes CASSFHRSNGELFF.